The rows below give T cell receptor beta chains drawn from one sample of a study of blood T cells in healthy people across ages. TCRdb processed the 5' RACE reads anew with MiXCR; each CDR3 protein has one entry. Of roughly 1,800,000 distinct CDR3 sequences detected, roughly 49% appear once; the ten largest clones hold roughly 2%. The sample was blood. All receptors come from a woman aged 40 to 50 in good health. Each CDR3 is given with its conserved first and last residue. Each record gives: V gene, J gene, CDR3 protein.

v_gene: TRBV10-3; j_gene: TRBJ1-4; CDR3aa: CAISENRPNVGEKLFF
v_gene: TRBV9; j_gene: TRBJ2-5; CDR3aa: CASSVGQSPWDEQYF
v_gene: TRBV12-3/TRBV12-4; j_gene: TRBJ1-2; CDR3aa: CASSKQQQINYGYTF
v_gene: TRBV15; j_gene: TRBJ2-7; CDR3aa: CATSAGTSYEQYF
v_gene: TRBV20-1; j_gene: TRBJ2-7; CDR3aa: CSARDSRTGKGNEQYF
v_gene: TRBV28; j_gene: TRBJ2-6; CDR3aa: CASSLYRGPGANVLTF
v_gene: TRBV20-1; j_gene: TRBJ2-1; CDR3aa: CSAFLAGGPSFNEQFF
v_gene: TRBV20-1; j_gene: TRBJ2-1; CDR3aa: CSALAGGPGNEQFF
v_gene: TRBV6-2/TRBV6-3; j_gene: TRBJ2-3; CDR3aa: CASSYETGGEDTQYF
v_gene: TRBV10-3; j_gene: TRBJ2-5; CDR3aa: CAISDRGWEQYF
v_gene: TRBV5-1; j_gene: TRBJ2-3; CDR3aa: CASSRGIGGQSTDTQYF
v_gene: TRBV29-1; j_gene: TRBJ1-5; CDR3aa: CSVQGLNQPQHF
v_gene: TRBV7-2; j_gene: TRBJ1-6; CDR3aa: CASSLAFRNSPLHF
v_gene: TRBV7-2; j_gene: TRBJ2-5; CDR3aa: CASSFSGPQAWNEQYF
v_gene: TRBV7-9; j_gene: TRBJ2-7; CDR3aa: CASSLMERDEQYF
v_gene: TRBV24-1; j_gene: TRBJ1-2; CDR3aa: CATSDECRGSGGYTF
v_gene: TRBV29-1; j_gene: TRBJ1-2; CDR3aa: CSVGTGVGYGYTF
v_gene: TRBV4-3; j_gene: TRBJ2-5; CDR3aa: CASSQENREETQYF
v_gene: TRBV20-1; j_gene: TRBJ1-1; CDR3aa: CSAAGGWNTEAFF
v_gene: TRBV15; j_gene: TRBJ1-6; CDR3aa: CATSRGSRDNSPLHF
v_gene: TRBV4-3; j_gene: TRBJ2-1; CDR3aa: CASSPARTGGSYNEQFF
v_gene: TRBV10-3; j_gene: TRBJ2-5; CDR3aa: CAINEEGAETQYF
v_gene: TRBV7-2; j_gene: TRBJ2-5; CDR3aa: CASSLAYRGQETQYF
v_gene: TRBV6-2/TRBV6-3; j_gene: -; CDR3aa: CASNLAGANEQYF
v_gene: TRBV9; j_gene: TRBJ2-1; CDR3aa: CASSVGGNNEQFF
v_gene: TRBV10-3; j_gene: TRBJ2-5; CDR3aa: CAISESLGGKRETQYF
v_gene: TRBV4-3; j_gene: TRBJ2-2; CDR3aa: CASSQGSLLTGELFF
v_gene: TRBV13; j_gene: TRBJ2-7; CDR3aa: CASSLLSSGPNSQYF
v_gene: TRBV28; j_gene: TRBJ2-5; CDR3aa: CASSSPRNREQETQYF
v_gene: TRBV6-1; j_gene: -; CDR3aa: CASSELRPSGEQYF
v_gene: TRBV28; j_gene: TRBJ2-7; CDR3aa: CASSSPATSNYEQYF